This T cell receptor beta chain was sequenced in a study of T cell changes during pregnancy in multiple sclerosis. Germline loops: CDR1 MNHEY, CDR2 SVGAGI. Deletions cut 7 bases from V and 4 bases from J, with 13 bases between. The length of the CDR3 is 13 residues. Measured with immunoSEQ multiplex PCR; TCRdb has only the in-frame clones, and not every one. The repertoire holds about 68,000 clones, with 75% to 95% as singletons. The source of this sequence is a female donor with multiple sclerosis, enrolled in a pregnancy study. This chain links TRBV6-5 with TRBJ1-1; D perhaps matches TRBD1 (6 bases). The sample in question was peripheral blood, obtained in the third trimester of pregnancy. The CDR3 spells CASTRGGVTEAFF. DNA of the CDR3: TGTGCCAGCACACGAGGGGGGGTCACTGAAGCTTTCTTT.